These 23 T cell receptor beta chains were all obtained from the same sample, sequenced in a study of post-analysis software for immune sequencing data. Unique molecular identifiers featured in each of the TCR beta cDNA libraries. TCRdb reprocessed the PCR reads via MiXCR and lists one record per CDR3 protein. The sample gives around 710,000 distinct CDR3 sequences, just over 45% of which show up once; 4.9% is in the top ten. Antigens for these TCRs are unknown. General study results and limits: Patients carried a few TRBV segments more frequently than controls did, and TRBV5-6, TRBV5-1 and TRBV20-1 were among them.

The sequenced sample was blood. Receptors originate from a girl under 18 with multiple sclerosis.

This chain connects TRBV6-2 or TRBV6-3 to TRBJ2-1; 13 bases agree with TRBD2. The CDR3 is 17 residues long. Trimming removed 4 bases from V and 9 bases from J; junction bases left unmatched: 12. Germline assignment: CDR1 MNHEY and CDR2 SVGEGT. As DNA, the CDR3 is TGTGCCAGCAGTTCGGGACTAGCGGGAAGGATTAGGAGTGAGCAGTTCTTC. It translates to CASSSGLAGRIRSEQFF.

Only a few counts were recorded for this clonotype. V is TRBV28 and J is TRBJ1-1; 8 bases fit TRBD1. Losses at the gene ends were 6 bases for V and 0 bases for J; bases not matched to a gene: 27. Germline V gene lookup returns CDR1 MDHEN and CDR2 SYDVKM. The CDR3 is made up of 22 amino acids. The DNA of the CDR3 is TGTGCCAGCAGCCCGATCCCTGGCAGGGGGCTCATTATGGTTCGCATGAACACTGAAGCTTTCTTT. Amino acids: CASSPIPGRGLIMVRMNTEAFF.

This clonotype was observed a handful of times. The gene calls are TRBV6-6 and TRBJ1-1; D unresolved. The length of the CDR3 is 16 residues. Deletions cut 10 bases from V and 0 bases from J, with 21 bases between. Germline loops: CDR1 MNHNY, CDR2 SVGAGI (reference sequence). This CDR3 is CATHSLRPGMNTEAFF. The CDR3 DNA sequence: TGTGCCACCCATTCCCTAAGGCCGGGGATGAACACTGAAGCTTTCTTT.

This clonotype was detected only a few times. This chain joins TRBV5-1 and TRBJ2-3; D is possibly TRBD2 (5 bases). Germline-derived CDR1 and CDR2 are SGHRS and YFSETQ. Trimming took off 4 bases at V and 0 bases at J, with 18 bases between the two ends. The length of the CDR3 is 17 residues. The CDR3 DNA reads TGCGCCAGCAGCCAGCTAACTGCGGGCCATAGCACAGATACGCAGTATTTT. Translation: CASSQLTAGHSTDTQYF.

This clonotype was seen a handful of times. This rearrangement joins TRBV15 to TRBJ1-5; D is undetermined. This CDR3 has 15 amino acids. From germline, CDR1 is LNHNV and CDR2 YYDKDF (reference sequence). Trimming left V 0 bases short and J 3 bases short, with 9 bases between. The CDR3 coding sequence is TGTGCCACCAGCAGAGATCTTGGGCTCAATCAGCCCCAGCATTTT. This translates into CATSRDLGLNQPQHF.

This clonotype was counted only a few times. V gene TRBV12-3 or TRBV12-4 combines with J gene TRBJ2-7; a weak D match, TRBD1 (6 bases). V was shortened by 5 bases and J by 3 bases, with 17 bases between the two germline ends. This CDR3 has 15 amino acids. The CDR3 sequence is CASSVAPGDLYEQYF. In DNA form, the CDR3 reads TGTGCCAGCAGTGTCGCGCCAGGGGACCTCTACGAGCAGTACTTC.

This clonotype was recorded a few times. The genes are TRBV6-5 and TRBJ2-5; D unclear. The germline V and J ends were trimmed by 10 bases and 3 bases, with 12 bases remaining between them. Germline CDR1 reads MNHEY; CDR2 reads SVGAGI. The CDR3 is 12 amino acids. CDR3 loop: CATHPPEETQYF. The CDR3 DNA sequence: TGTGCCACCCATCCCCCGGAAGAGACCCAGTACTTC.

This chain links TRBV12-3 or TRBV12-4 with TRBJ2-4; 11 bases line up with TRBD2. The end of the DNA fits TRBJ2-7 better, so the J call may be wrong. This CDR3 has 16 residues. CDR3 in DNA: TGTGCCAGCAGTCGCTCTTCCGGGACTAGCGGCTACGAGCAGTACTTC. It is translated as CASSRSSGTSGYEQYF.

This chain uses TRBV7-2 with TRBJ1-2; D call uncertain. Trimming took 5 bases from V and 6 from J, leaving 19 bases between them. Germline V CDR1 and CDR2: SGHTA, FQGNSA. The CDR3 has 15 residues. CDR3 DNA sequence: TGTGCCAGCAGCCGAGGGAGGGTGCCCCGGGATGGCTACACCTTC. Its protein product is CASSRGRVPRDGYTF.

The CDR3 protein is CSALNMGQGTYEQYF. Written as DNA, the CDR3 is TGCAGTGCCCTTAATATGGGACAGGGGACCTACGAGCAGTACTTC. The rearrangement joins TRBV20-1 to TRBJ2-7, with 10 bases aligning to TRBD1. J was trimmed by 2 bases and V by 6 bases; bases with no gene match: 10. The CDR3 is made up of 15 amino acids. CDR1 is DFQATT, CDR2 SNEGSKA, per germline (reference sequence).

This clonotype was seen a few times. The V call is TRBV24-1, the J call TRBJ1-2; TRBD1 matches at 9 bases. Germline V gives CDR1 KGHDR, CDR2 SFDVKD. This CDR3 region has 13 residues. V trimming: 5 bases; J trimming: 4 bases; junction bases outside the gene matches: 1. The CDR3 protein is CATSGGQGYGYTF. The CDR3 nucleotides are TGTGCCACCAGTGGGGGACAGGGCTATGGCTACACCTTC.

This clonotype turned up a few times. V gene TRBV5-1 combines with J gene TRBJ2-3, with unresolved D. Looked up from germline, CDR1 is SGHRS and CDR2 is YFSETQ. V gave up 4 bases and J gave up 3 bases, with 9 bases separating them. This CDR3 comprises 13 residues. CDR3 loop: CASSPQLTDTQYF. In DNA, the CDR3 is TGCGCCAGCAGCCCACAGTTGACAGATACGCAGTATTTT.

The J gene is TRBJ2-1, the V gene TRBV27; D not certain. In germline, CDR1 is MNHEY, CDR2 SMNVEV (reference sequence). V shed 6 bases and J shed 6 bases, with 12 bases lying between them. The CDR3 extends over 13 amino acids. CDR3 in amino acids: CASRGLPGNEQFF. In DNA form, the CDR3 reads TGTGCCAGCAGGGGCCTACCGGGCAATGAGCAGTTCTTC.

This clonotype was seen a single time. The chain carries TRBV12-3 or TRBV12-4 and TRBJ2-1; D is ambiguous. This CDR3 is built from 15 residues. V shed 1 base and J shed 10 bases, with 17 bases lying between them. CDR3 region: CASSLVDTASYEQFF. As DNA, the CDR3 is TGTGCCAGCAGTTTAGTAGACACCGCCTCCTACGAGCAGTTCTTC.

The table lists this clonotype with a few counts. V is TRBV21-1 and J is TRBJ2-1; TRBD2, the table's D call, was not compared with the DNA. TRBV21-1 is an annotated pseudogene. CDR3 size: 15 residues. The CDR3 nucleotides are TGTGCCAGCAGCAAACCGGAGCGGCAATACAATGAGCAGTTCTTC. It encodes CASSKPERQYNEQFF.

Details on this clonotype: One junction end does not reproduce the germline sequence, and a read error may be involved. This chain joins TRBV5-1 and TRBJ2-5, with unresolved D. This CDR3 spans 15 amino acids. Germline lookup yields CDR1 SGHRS and CDR2 YFSETQ. This chain's CDR3 is CASNLDLGYQETQYF. The CDR3 region has the DNA TGCGCCAGCAACTTGGATTTAGGATATCAAGAGACCCAGTACTTC.

The V and J genes are TRBV9 and TRBJ2-7; the D gene is possibly TRBD2 (6 bases). The CDR3 is made up of 15 amino acids. From germline, CDR1 is SGDLS and CDR2 YYNGEE. Trimming took 4 bases from V and 5 from J, leaving 19 bases between them. CDR3 bases: TGTGCCAGCAGCCCCCTAGCGCGCCCCATGGACGAGCAGTACTTC. This encodes CASSPLARPMDEQYF.

V and J are TRBV18 and TRBJ2-5; D is perhaps TRBD1 (6 bases). The CDR3 is made up of 15 amino acids. Germline-derived CDR1 and CDR2 are KGHSH and LQKENI. Deletions cut 2 bases from V and 5 bases from J, with 15 bases between. CDR3 nucleotides: TGTGCCAGCTCACCAACCGACAGGTTCGGCGAGACCCAGTACTTC. Amino acids: CASSPTDRFGETQYF.

V gene TRBV29-1 combines with J gene TRBJ2-3; 8 bases match TRBD1. Germline CDR1 is SQVTM and CDR2 is ANQGSEA. The ends lost 6 bases at V and 1 base at J; junction bases unmatched: 6. The CDR3 extends over 14 amino acids. CDR3 sequence (DNA): TGCAGCGTAGAAACAGGGGGAGGCACAGATACGCAGTATTTT. This codes for CSVETGGGTDTQYF.

Only a few counts were recorded for this clonotype. This chain uses TRBV5-1 with TRBJ2-6, with D perhaps assigned TRBD1 or TRBD2 (5 bases each). The V and J ends lost 0 bases and 3 bases respectively, with 13 bases between them. CDR3 size: 17 residues. The V gene's germline CDR1 is SGHRS and CDR2 YFSETQ. The CDR3 DNA follows: TGCGCCAGCAGCTTGGGAGGGGCAGAGATTGGGGCCAACGTCCTGACTTTC. Translation gives CASSLGGAEIGANVLTF.

The rearrangement uses TRBV6-5 and TRBJ1-6, with D unresolved. The CDR3 length is 14 residues. CDR1 and CDR2 from the germline V gene are MNHEY and SVGAGI. V lost 0 bases and J 7 bases, leaving 7 bases between the germline ends. This chain's CDR3 is CASSYSGGNSPLHF. CDR3 nucleotides: TGTGCCAGCAGTTACTCTGGCGGCAATTCACCCCTCCACTTT.

This chain joins TRBV28 and TRBJ2-1, with TRBD1 identical over 8 bases. V dropped 5 bases and J dropped 5; count of bases not matched to a gene: 5. CDR1 is MDHEN and CDR2 is SYDVKM in the germline V gene. This CDR3 has 14 amino acids. The CDR3 nucleotides read TGTGCCAGCAGTGACAGGGGACGCCACAATGAGCAGTTCTTC. It translates to CASSDRGRHNEQFF.

The gene calls are TRBV12-3 or TRBV12-4 and TRBJ2-7, with 9 bases lining up with TRBD2. The ends lost 6 bases at V and 2 bases at J; junction bases unmatched: 5. The CDR3 totals 14 residues. CDR3 residues: CASRREGLPYEQYF. CDR3 nucleotides: TGTGCCAGCAGGCGGGAGGGCCTCCCCTACGAGCAGTACTTC.